The entry below gives a single T cell receptor beta chain sequence along with its context. CDR1 SGHKS and CDR2 YYEKEE come from the germline V gene (reference sequence). V lost 2 bases and J lost 7; bases outside the gene matches: 5. CDR3 length: 14 residues. This entry comes from a study of control samples from healthy donors and cancer patients. Method: immunoSEQ multiplex PCR; TCRdb's copy keeps in-frame clones and lacks some. The sample includes under 70,000 clones, around 96% of them seen just once. The rearrangement joins TRBV5-5 to TRBJ1-4; 7 bases match TRBD1. Specimen: blood. This TCR was recovered from a woman under 30 in good health. CDR3 nucleotides: TGTGCCAGCAGCTTCAGGGGGGCGTCTGAAAAACTGTTTTTT. It specifies CASSFRGASEKLFF.